The clone carrying this T cell receptor beta chain was seen repeatedly, ten times or more. Its antigen is unknown. As part of library construction, unique molecular identifiers were attached to individual cDNA molecules. Via MiXCR, TCRdb re-called the 5' RACE reads, giving one row per CDR3 protein. Among fewer than 65,000 distinct CDR3 sequences listed, about 12% were seen once. This specimen comes from a study of early T cells in non-severe SARS-CoV-2 infection. Study-wide context: The input, bulk RNA from unsorted whole blood, was sequenced, and chains were unpaired.

Study conclusions and caveats: Database matching using VDJdb favored anti-spike CD8 responses, with private and CD4 specificities left missing.

V was clipped by 7 bases and J by 2 bases, with 5 bases between them. This CDR3 spans 11 amino acids. Germline V CDR1 and CDR2: MNHEY, SVGEGT. This chain links TRBV6-2 or TRBV6-3 with TRBJ1-1, with unresolved D. The TCR sequence derives from an adult who was a healthcare worker with PCR-confirmed SARS-CoV-2 infection or an uninfected control (not recorded which). The sample was whole blood. CDR3 sequence: CASTGNTEAFF. CDR3 DNA sequence: TGTGCCAGCACCGGTAACACTGAAGCTTTCTTT.